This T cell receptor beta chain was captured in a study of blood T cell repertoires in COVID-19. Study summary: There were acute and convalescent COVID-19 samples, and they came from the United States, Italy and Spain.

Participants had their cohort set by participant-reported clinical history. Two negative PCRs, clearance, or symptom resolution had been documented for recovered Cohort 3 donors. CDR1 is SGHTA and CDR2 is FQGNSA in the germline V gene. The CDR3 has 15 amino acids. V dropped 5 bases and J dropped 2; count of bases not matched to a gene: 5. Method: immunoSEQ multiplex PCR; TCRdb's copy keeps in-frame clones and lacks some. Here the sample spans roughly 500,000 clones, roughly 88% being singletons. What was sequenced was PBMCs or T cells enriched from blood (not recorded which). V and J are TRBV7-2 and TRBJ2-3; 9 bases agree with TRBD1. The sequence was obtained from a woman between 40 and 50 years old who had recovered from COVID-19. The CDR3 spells CASSEGQGSTDTQYF. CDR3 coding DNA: TGTGCCAGCAGCGAAGGACAGGGGTCCACAGATACGCAGTATTTT. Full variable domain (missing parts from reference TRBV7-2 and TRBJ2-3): GAGVSQSPSNKVTEKGKDVELRCDPISGHTALYWYRQSLGQGLEFLIYFQGNSAPDKSGLPSDRFSAERTGGSVSTLTIQRTQQEDSAVYLCASSEGQGSTDTQYFGPGTRLTVL.